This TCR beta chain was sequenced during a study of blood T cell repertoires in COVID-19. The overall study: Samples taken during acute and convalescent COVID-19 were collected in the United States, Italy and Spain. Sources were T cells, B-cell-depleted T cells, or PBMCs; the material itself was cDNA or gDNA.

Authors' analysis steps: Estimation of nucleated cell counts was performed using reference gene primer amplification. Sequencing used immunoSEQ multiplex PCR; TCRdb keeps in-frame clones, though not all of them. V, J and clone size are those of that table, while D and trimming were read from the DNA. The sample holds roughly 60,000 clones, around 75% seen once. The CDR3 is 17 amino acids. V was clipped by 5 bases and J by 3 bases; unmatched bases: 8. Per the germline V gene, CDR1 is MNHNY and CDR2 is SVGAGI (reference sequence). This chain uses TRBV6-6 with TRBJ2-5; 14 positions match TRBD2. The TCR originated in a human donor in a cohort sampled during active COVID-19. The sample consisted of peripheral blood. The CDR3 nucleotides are TGTGCCAGCAGTCAGAGGACTAGCGGGAGGTATAAAGAGACCCAGTACTTC. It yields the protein CASSQRTSGRYKETQYF.